The 28 T cell receptor beta chains in this list originate from one sample, sequenced in a study of graft-versus-host responses after intestinal transplantation. No antigen has been identified for these receptors. The assay was immunoSEQ multiplex PCR, and TCRdb's table has in-frame clones only and misses some. There are tens of thousands of clones in the sample; approximately 95% occur only once, and around 0.49% lies in the top ten. The input for sequencing was unstimulated CD8+ T cells sorted from spleen or lymph node cells, taken before intestinal transplant. Receptor source: a human donor who received an intestinal transplant.

The genes are TRBV14 and TRBJ2-2, with D maybe TRBD2 (6 bases). Germline V CDR1 and CDR2: SGHDN, FVKESK. The V gene lost 7 bases and the J gene lost 6 bases, with 12 bases spanning the gap. CDR3 size: 13 residues. CDR3 DNA sequence: TGTGCCAGCACCCCCTGGGGGGCCGGGGAGCTGTTTTTT. Encoded protein: CASTPWGAGELFF.

The chain couples TRBV6-5 to TRBJ1-1, with D perhaps TRBD1 (5 bases). The CDR3 runs 13 residues. V lost 3 bases, J lost 1 base, and 6 bases lay in between. Germline CDR1 MNHEY, CDR2 SVGAGI. Written as DNA, the CDR3 is TGTGCCAGCAGTTATACAGGGAACACTGAAGCTTTCTTT. Its protein is CASSYTGNTEAFF.

A few counts support this clone. This sequence joins TRBV2 and TRBJ2-1; D is unresolved. This CDR3 has 15 residues. V lost 9 bases and J lost 7, with 22 bases in between. Germline V gene lookup returns CDR1 SNHLY and CDR2 FYNNEI. CDR3 DNA sequence: TGTGCCAGAAAAAGGTTGGTGGGCGCGTTAAATGAGCAGTTCTTC. This sequence encodes CARKRLVGALNEQFF.

The chain carries TRBV4-1 and TRBJ2-3; D may be TRBD2 (5 bases). Per the germline V gene, CDR1 is MGHRA and CDR2 is YSYEKL. Trimming cost V 0 bases and J 0 bases, with 16 bases left between them. The CDR3 has 18 amino acids. This CDR3 reads CASSQEGLSGYSTDTQYF. CDR3 DNA sequence: TGCGCCAGCAGCCAAGAGGGTTTGAGCGGATATAGCACAGATACGCAGTATTTT.

V gene TRBV13 combines with J gene TRBJ1-1; D is possibly TRBD1 (6 bases). Trimming removed 4 bases at V and 8 bases at J, with 11 bases between. The CDR3 covers 12 residues. Germline lookup yields CDR1 PRHDT and CDR2 FYEKMQ (reference sequence). CDR3 sequence: CASSSTGAEAFF. As DNA, the CDR3 is TGTGCCAGCAGCTCGACAGGAGCCGAAGCTTTCTTT.

The chain uses TRBV27 and TRBJ1-5, with 9 bases identical to TRBD1. This CDR3 comprises 16 residues. The V and J ends lost 3 bases and 4 bases, in that order; junction bases with no gene match: 7. Germline V gene data show CDR1 as MNHEY and CDR2 as SMNVEV (reference sequence). CDR3 protein: CASSLGTGFPNQPQHF. The CDR3 nucleotides are TGTGCCAGCAGTTTGGGGACAGGGTTTCCGAATCAGCCCCAGCATTTT.

This sequence joins TRBV5-6 and TRBJ2-7; 8 bases align to TRBD2. This CDR3 has 15 residues. CDR1 SGHDT and CDR2 YYEEEE come from the germline V gene. With 0 bases clipped from V and 1 base from J, the junction kept 3 bases outside the gene matches. Here the CDR3 reads CASSLVPSGSYEQYF. The DNA for the CDR3 is TGTGCCAGCAGCTTGGTTCCTAGCGGGTCCTACGAGCAGTACTTC.

CDR3 residues: CSVEGPGTISYGYTF. In nucleotides, the CDR3 is TGCAGCGTTGAAGGGCCCGGGACAATCTCTTATGGCTACACCTTC. The V and J genes are TRBV29-1 and TRBJ1-2, with D perhaps matching TRBD1 (6 bases). CDR3 length equals 15 residues. V gave up 1 base and J gave up 5 bases, with 17 bases separating them. Per germline, CDR1 SQVTM and CDR2 ANQGSEA.

The rearrangement uses TRBV6-5 and TRBJ2-7; D remains unclear. Looked up from germline, CDR1 is MNHEY and CDR2 is SVGAGI. V dropped 1 base and J dropped 9 bases, with 19 bases sitting between them. The CDR3 loop spans 15 amino acids. As DNA, the CDR3 is TGTGCCAGCAGTTACTTGGGCAGAACCTACGATCGGCAGTACTTC. This gives the protein CASSYLGRTYDRQYF.

The rearrangement joins TRBV5-6 to TRBJ2-2, with TRBD1 matching 7 bases. Germline values: CDR1 SGHDT, CDR2 YYEEEE. CDR3 size: 16 residues. Trimming removed 4 bases from V and 0 bases from J; junction bases left unmatched: 6. CDR3 coding DNA: TGTGCCAGCAGCAAAGACAGGGCGTCGAACACCGGGGAGCTGTTTTTT. This codes for CASSKDRASNTGELFF.

The V call is TRBV4-1, the J call TRBJ1-5; D uncertain. The CDR3 contains 12 residues. V was pared by 7 bases and J by 3 bases, with 7 bases between. CDR1 and CDR2 from the germline V gene are MGHRA and YSYEKL. CDR3 nucleotide sequence: TGCGCCAGCAAGGGAGTCAATCAGCCCCAGCATTTT. Translating it yields CASKGVNQPQHF.

The chain is built from TRBV27 and TRBJ2-7, with 11 positions matching TRBD2. The CDR3 sequence is 18 residues long. Germline lookup yields CDR1 MNHEY and CDR2 SMNVEV (reference sequence). V dropped 7 bases and J dropped 4; count of bases not matched to a gene: 18. This chain's CDR3 is CASMSGFGLAGGRYEQYF. In DNA form, the CDR3 reads TGTGCCAGCATGTCCGGGTTTGGGCTAGCGGGAGGACGGTACGAGCAGTACTTC.

The chain has TRBV5-6 and TRBJ1-1; 7 bases match TRBD1. Germline V gives CDR1 SGHDT, CDR2 YYEEEE. V shed 4 bases and J 4 bases; nucleotides not matched to a gene: 7. CDR3 length equals 14 residues. DNA of the CDR3: TGTGCCAGCAGCCTGACTACAGGGGTCACTGAAGCTTTCTTT. This translates into CASSLTTGVTEAFF.

The V gene is TRBV27, the J gene TRBJ2-3; 7 bases are shared with TRBD1. V was pared by 5 bases and J by 2 bases, with 7 bases of the junction left unmatched. Germline V gene lookup returns CDR1 MNHEY and CDR2 SMNVEV (reference sequence). The CDR3 runs to 15 residues. CDR3 nucleotide sequence: TGTGCCAGCAGTCCCCGGGACAGCGCCACAGATACGCAGTATTTT. This codes for CASSPRDSATDTQYF.

CDR3 region: CASSSTLAGGPDTQYF. The CDR3 nucleotides read TGTGCCAGCAGTTCCACTCTAGCGGGAGGGCCTGATACGCAGTATTTT. The V and J genes are TRBV28 and TRBJ2-3, with TRBD2 identical over 12 bases. V lost 4 bases and J lost 6; bases outside the gene matches: 8. CDR1 and CDR2 from the germline V gene are MDHEN and SYDVKM. The CDR3 has 16 amino acids.

The genes are TRBV5-3 and TRBJ1-1; D is ambiguous. TRBV5-3 is recorded as an ORF, its role being uncertain. The CDR3 consists of 16 residues. Trimming shortened V by 0 bases and J by 0 bases, and 12 bases separated the two germline ends. The CDR3 DNA reads TGTGCCAGAAGCTTGGAGAATCCCCGCGTGAACACTGAAGCTTTCTTT. Translation: CARSLENPRVNTEAFF.

This clone was detected once. The gene calls are TRBV13 and TRBJ2-1, with TRBD2 matching over 7 bases. Germline CDR1 is PRHDT and CDR2 is FYEKMQ (reference sequence). This CDR3 region has 13 residues. J lost 6 bases, V lost 6 bases, and 5 bases had no gene match. CDR3 DNA sequence: TGTGCCAGCAGGTTGGGGGGGGGCAATGAGCAGTTCTTC. It yields the protein CASRLGGGNEQFF.

The CDR3 DNA reads as TGTGCCAGTAGTATCATGAGGACAGGCCCCATGAACACTGAAGCTTTCTTT. As protein: CASSIMRTGPMNTEAFF. This chain links TRBV19 with TRBJ1-1, with 7 bases matching TRBD1. V dropped 3 bases and J dropped 0; count of bases not matched to a gene: 10. The germline V gene encodes CDR1 LNHDA and CDR2 SQIVND (reference sequence). This CDR3 contains 17 residues.

In its sample, this clone was seen once. V usage is TRBV5-1 and J usage is TRBJ2-7, with a possible D match to TRBD1 (5 bases). The CDR3 loop spans 14 amino acids. V dropped 0 bases and J dropped 2 bases, with 9 bases sitting between them. The germline V gene has CDR1 SGHRS and CDR2 YFSETQ. CDR3 protein: CASSLVAGTYEQYF. The DNA for the CDR3 is TGCGCCAGCAGCTTGGTGGCAGGGACCTACGAGCAGTACTTC.

The rearrangement uses TRBV7-8 and TRBJ2-1, with D possibly TRBD1 on 6 matching bases. The germline CDR1 and CDR2 sequences are SGHVS and FQNEAQ. The ends were cut back, 5 bases at V and 3 bases at J, with 11 bases in the middle. The CDR3 totals 14 residues. The CDR3 DNA sequence: TGTGCCAGCAGCGAAACAGGGAGCTACAATGAGCAGTTCTTC. Translating gives CASSETGSYNEQFF.

This clone appeared once. V usage is TRBV7-9 and J usage is TRBJ2-3, with D perhaps TRBD2 (6 bases). V dropped 5 bases and J dropped 2 bases, with 14 bases sitting between them. Germline V CDR1 and CDR2: SEHNR, FQNEAQ (reference sequence). The CDR3 contains 15 residues. The CDR3 spells CASSRPGGPTDTQYF. CDR3 coding DNA: TGTGCCAGCAGCCGACCCGGGGGACCCACAGATACGCAGTATTTT.

The V gene is TRBV4-1, the J gene TRBJ2-5; no firm D call. The CDR3 extends over 13 amino acids. Trimming stripped 2 bases from V and 1 base from J, with 5 bases between. Per the germline V gene, CDR1 is MGHRA and CDR2 is YSYEKL. This CDR3 reads CASSQNSQETQYF. The CDR3 DNA is TGCGCCAGCAGCCAAAACAGCCAAGAGACCCAGTACTTC.

This chain links TRBV15 with TRBJ2-7, with TRBD2 matching 8 bases. V shed 4 bases, J shed 6 bases, and the junction held 11 bases outside the gene matches. The germline gives CDR1 LNHNV, CDR2 YYDKDF (reference sequence). The CDR3 runs 15 residues. CDR3 nucleotides: TGTGCCACCAGCACGGGAAGCGGGAGCGGTGGCGAGCAGTACTTC. This gives the protein CATSTGSGSGGEQYF.

The chain links TRBV6-6 to TRBJ2-5, with TRBD2 as a possible D gene (5 bases). Between the trimmed V and J ends, which lost 8 bases and 1 base, there was a span of 14 bases. In germline, CDR1 is MNHNY, CDR2 SVGAGI (reference sequence). There are 14 residues in the CDR3. CDR3 sequence (DNA): TGTGCCAGCGGTTCCCCTAGCCGCCAAGAGACCCAGTACTTC. It codes for CASGSPSRQETQYF.

The chain uses TRBV6-1 and TRBJ1-5, with 8 bases fitting TRBD1. The germline V gene has CDR1 MNHNS and CDR2 SASEGT. The CDR3 is 15 amino acids. The J segment lost 0 bases and the V segment lost 6 bases, leaving 4 bases of the junction unmatched. Here the CDR3 reads CASRPGTGSNQPQHF. CDR3 coding DNA: TGTGCCAGCAGACCCGGGACAGGTAGCAATCAGCCCCAGCATTTT.

This clone was observed once. This chain joins TRBV6-1 and TRBJ2-3, with TRBD2 matching over 9 bases. The CDR3 runs to 17 residues. CDR1 MNHNS and CDR2 SASEGT come from the germline V gene. Unmatched junction bases numbered 9, after V lost 2 bases and J lost 3 bases. CDR3 sequence (DNA): TGTGCCAGCAGTGAACTGGCAGCGGGGGGTTCTACAGATACGCAGTATTTT. Its protein product is CASSELAAGGSTDTQYF.

This chain uses TRBV7-2 with TRBJ1-3; no clear D. The germline gives CDR1 SGHTA, CDR2 FQGNSA. CDR3 length: 14 residues. Trimming removed 2 bases at V and 0 bases at J, with 5 bases between. CDR3 DNA sequence: TGTGCCAGCAGCTTAATTAACTCTGGAAACACCATATATTTT. Translation: CASSLINSGNTIYF. The entire variable domain, with the rest obtained from reference TRBV7-2 and TRBJ1-3, is as follows: GAGVSQSPSNKVTEKGKDVELRCDPISGHTALYWYRQSLGQGLEFLIYFQGNSAPDKSGLPSDRFSAERTGGSVSTLTIQRTQQEDSAVYLCASSLINSGNTIYFGEGSWLTVV.

V and J are TRBV28 and TRBJ2-3; a weak D match, TRBD2 (6 bases). The germline V gene has CDR1 MDHEN and CDR2 SYDVKM. The CDR3 consists of 14 residues. Trimming took off 1 base at V and 5 bases at J, with 10 bases between the two ends. The CDR3, as DNA: TGTGCCAGCAGTTTATTAGCGGCTCGAGATACGCAGTATTTT. This encodes CASSLLAARDTQYF.